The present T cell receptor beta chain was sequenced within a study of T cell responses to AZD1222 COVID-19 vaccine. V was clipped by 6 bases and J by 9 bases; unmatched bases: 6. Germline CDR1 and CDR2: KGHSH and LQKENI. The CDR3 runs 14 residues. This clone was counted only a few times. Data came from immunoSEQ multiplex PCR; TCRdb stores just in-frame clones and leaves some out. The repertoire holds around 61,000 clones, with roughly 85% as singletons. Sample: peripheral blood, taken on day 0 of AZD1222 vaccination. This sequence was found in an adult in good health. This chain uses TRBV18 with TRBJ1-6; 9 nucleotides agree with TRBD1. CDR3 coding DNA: TGTGCCAGCTCTCCCGGGACAGGGTTTTCACCCCTCCACTTT. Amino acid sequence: CASSPGTGFSPLHF.